This T cell receptor beta chain was obtained from a study of shared clonotypes between healthy human individuals. Study-level findings and limits: Investigators expected sequencing depth to affect clonotype sharing among donors. Sampling was confined to blood; repertoires within tissues likely differ.

The repertoire was sequenced with immunoSEQ multiplex PCR; TCRdb's copy has only in-frame clones and lacks some. The top ten clones hold about 0.42% of a sample with roughly 1,500,000 clones, 98% of them seen once. The germline CDR1 and CDR2 sequences are DFQATT and SNEGSKA (reference sequence). This CDR3 region has 11 residues. Trimming stripped 2 bases from V and 5 bases from J, with 6 bases between. With respect to this clone: Its target is not known. Other nucleotide sequences in the sample specify the same CDR3.

Sequencing used naive CD4+ T cells sorted from blood. Described subset: CD45RA+ positively selected. This sequence originates from a young man in good health. This chain connects TRBV20-1 to TRBJ2-5; D unclear. This chain's CDR3 is CSARLSETQYF. The CDR3 DNA sequence: TGCAGTGCTAGATTATCCGAGACCCAGTACTTC.